The TCR beta chain under discussion was sequenced for a study of blood T cells in healthy people across ages. Study summary: Per every two T cells, about one barcoded beta molecule was captured by template switching.

Then a second PCR, running about 6 to 11 cycles, was carried out with a sample-barcoded 5' primer and a J-beta primer mix. Using its own MiXCR run on the 5' RACE reads, TCRdb lists one record per CDR3 protein. This table holds hundreds of thousands of distinct CDR3 sequences, roughly 64% found once. There are 14 residues in the CDR3. Deletions cut 4 bases from V and 2 bases from J, with 12 bases between. CDR1 and CDR2 (germline): SGHVS, FNYEAQ. Material: blood. The sequence came from a man aged 25-40 years in good health. The gene calls are TRBV7-6 and TRBJ2-7; a weak D match, TRBD1 (5 bases). CDR3 sequence reads: CASSSGQSAYEQYF. The CDR3 DNA is TGTGCCAGCAGCTCAGGACAATCCGCCTACGAGCAGTACTTC.